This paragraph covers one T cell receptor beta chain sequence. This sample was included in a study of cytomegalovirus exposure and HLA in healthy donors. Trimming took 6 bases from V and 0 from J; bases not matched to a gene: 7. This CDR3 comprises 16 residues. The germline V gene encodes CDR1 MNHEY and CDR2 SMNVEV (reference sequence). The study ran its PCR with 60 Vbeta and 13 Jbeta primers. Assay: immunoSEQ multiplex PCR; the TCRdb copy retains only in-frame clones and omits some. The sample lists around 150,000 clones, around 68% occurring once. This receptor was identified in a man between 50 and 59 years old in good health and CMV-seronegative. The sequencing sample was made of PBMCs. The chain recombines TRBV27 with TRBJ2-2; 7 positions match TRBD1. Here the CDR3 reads CASSLPGQPNTGELFF. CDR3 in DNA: TGTGCCAGCAGCCTCCCGGGACAGCCGAACACCGGGGAGCTGTTTTTT.